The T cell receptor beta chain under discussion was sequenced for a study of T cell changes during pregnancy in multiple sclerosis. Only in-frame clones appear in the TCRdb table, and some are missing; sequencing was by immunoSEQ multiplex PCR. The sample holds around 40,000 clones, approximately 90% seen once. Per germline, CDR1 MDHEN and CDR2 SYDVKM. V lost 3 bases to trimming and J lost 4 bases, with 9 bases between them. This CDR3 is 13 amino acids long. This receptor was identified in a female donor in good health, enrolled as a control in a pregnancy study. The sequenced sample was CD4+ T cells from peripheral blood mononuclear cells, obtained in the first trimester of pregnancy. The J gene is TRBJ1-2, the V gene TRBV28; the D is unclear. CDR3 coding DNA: TGTGCCAGCAGTTTGGCGGAGCGCTATGGCTACACCTTC. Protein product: CASSLAERYGYTF.